This T cell receptor beta chain was found in a study of blood T cell repertoires in COVID-19. Study in general: Samples representing acute and convalescent COVID-19 were sourced from the United States, Italy and Spain. Sample material is recorded as cDNA or gDNA derived from T cells, B-cell-depleted T cells, or PBMCs.

The CDR3 consists of 13 residues. Germline loops: CDR1 SSHAT, CDR2 FNYEAQ (reference sequence). Original processing notes: Quantification of nucleated cells was approximated via reference gene primer amplification. Using immunoSEQ multiplex PCR, the repertoire was profiled, and TCRdb retains in-frame clones only, with some absent. V, J and clone size reflect that table, while D and trimming were determined from the DNA. The sample records 88,000 or so clones, 85% being singletons. As to this clone: At one end, the junction sequence differs from germline, possibly due to a read error.

Source material: peripheral blood. The gene calls are TRBV7-7 and TRBJ2-1, with D uncertain. The receptor was derived from a man between 60 and 70 years old with acute or convalescent COVID-19. The CDR3 DNA follows: TGTGCTAGCAGCTTCGCGCCCACGGATGAGCAGTTCTTC. Translated: CASSFAPTDEQFF.